One and the same sample provided the 27 T cell receptor beta chains below, sequenced in a study of T cell clonality in common variable immunodeficiency. Data came from immunoSEQ multiplex PCR; TCRdb stores just in-frame clones and leaves some out. This set yields tens of thousands of clones and no singletons; the top ten hold more than 1.5%. Specimen: peripheral blood mononuclear cells. These receptor sequences come from a person aged 18-70 years in good health.

In its sample, this clone was seen many times. Coverage ceases 3 residues before the CDR3 finishes, and the germline J gene fills in the end. This chain connects TRBV13 to TRBJ2-1, with 13 bases matching TRBD2. The CDR3 sequence is 17 residues long. Losses at the gene ends were 1 base for V and 3 bases for J; bases not matched to a gene: 3. CDR1 and CDR2 (germline): PRHDT, FYEKMQ (reference sequence). The CDR3 loop is CASSLDRTSGSYNEQFF. The part of the CDR3 DNA that was read is TGTGCCAGCAGCTTAGATAGGACTAGCGGGAGCTACAATGAG.

This clone was detected many times. The CDR3 end lies 3 residues beyond the end of the read and is filled in from the germline J gene. The chain has TRBV29-1 and TRBJ1-2; 7 bases agree with TRBD1. The CDR3 extends over 15 amino acids. CDR1 is SQVTM, CDR2 ANQGSEA, per germline. V was pared by 5 bases and J by 2 bases, with 11 bases of the junction left unmatched. The CDR3 bases that were read are TGCAGCGTTCCCCCGAAACAGGGGTTAAACTATGGC. Its protein is CSVPPKQGLNYG. The entire CDR3 is CSVPPKQGLNYGYTF.

There are many counts of this clone. The sequence runs out 3 residues before the end of the CDR3; the remainder is reconstructed from the germline J gene. The gene calls are TRBV20-1 and TRBJ2-3; TRBD2 matches at 11 bases. The germline V gene encodes CDR1 DFQATT and CDR2 SNEGSKA (reference sequence). This CDR3 is built from 17 residues. Trimming took 0 bases from V and 2 from J; bases not matched to a gene: 7. The part of the CDR3 DNA that was read is TGCAGTGCTAGAGATAGAAGACTAGCGGGGTCCACAGATACG. Its translation is CSARDRRLAGSTDT. The whole CDR3 protein is CSARDRRLAGSTDTQYF.

As for this clone: The read gets to within 3 residues of the CDR3 end, and the germline J gene fills in the rest. The chain combines TRBV10-2 with TRBJ2-1; D gene ambiguous. Per germline, CDR1 WSHSY and CDR2 SAAADI. CDR3 length equals 13 residues. The V end was cut by 1 base, the J end by 5 bases, with 6 bases between. The CDR3 DNA, read in part, is TGCGCCAGCAGTGAGTGGGCTAACAATGAG. Protein product: CASSEWANNE. The full CDR3 is CASSEWANNEQFF.

This clone was detected many times. The read comes to an end 3 residues before the CDR3 does, leaving the germline J gene to fill in the end. The chain carries TRBV7-3 and TRBJ2-2; D is uncertain. V was shortened by 2 bases and J by 4 bases, with 8 bases between the two germline ends. There are 14 residues in the CDR3. Germline V CDR1 and CDR2: SGHTA, FQGTGA. This CDR3 reads CASSLGLTTGELFF. The covered CDR3 bases are TGTGCCAGCAGCTTAGGGCTCACCACCGGGGAG.

In this sample, this clone turned up a few times. The junction differs from germline at one of its ends, possibly a read error. The CDR3 DNA, read in part, is TGTGCCAGCAGCCTAGCTCGGGGGGAGGTCTACTACGAG. It codes for CASSLARGEVYYE. Given in full, the CDR3 is CASSLARGEVYYEQYF. The chain employs TRBV7-2 and TRBJ2-7, with 7 positions matching TRBD2. The sequenced fragment ends 3 residues before the CDR3 boundary, so the rest is inferred from the germline J gene. There are 16 residues in the CDR3. Germline assignment: CDR1 SGHTA and CDR2 FQGNSA.

This clone has just a few counts. Read data end 3 residues before the CDR3 end; the end is taken from the germline J gene. V gene TRBV2 combines with J gene TRBJ1-6; 10 bases are shared with TRBD1. The germline V gene has CDR1 SNHLY and CDR2 FYNNEI. J was trimmed by 8 bases and V by 6 bases; bases with no gene match: 1. The CDR3 has 13 residues. The sequenced part of the CDR3 DNA is TGTGCCAGCAGCGGGACAGGGGATTCACCC. As protein: CASSGTGDSP. The full CDR3 protein is CASSGTGDSPLHF.

This clone was seen at least ten times. The read gets to within 3 residues of the CDR3 end, and the germline J gene fills in the rest. V is TRBV9 and J is TRBJ1-4; 8 bases fit TRBD1. Germline CDR1 reads SGDLS; CDR2 reads YYNGEE. The CDR3 is made up of 15 amino acids. V lost 4 bases to trimming and J lost 7 bases; unmatched junction nucleotides: 9. CDR3 sequence: CASSPGQVGGEKLFF. CDR3 DNA, as far as it was read: TGTGCCAGCAGCCCGGGACAGGTCGGTGGTGAAAAA.

As to this clone: The read ends 3 residues before the CDR3 terminus; that terminus is restored from the germline J gene. The chain recombines TRBV18 with TRBJ1-1; no clear D. The CDR3 totals 15 residues. Per germline, CDR1 KGHSH and CDR2 LQKENI. Trimming took off 8 bases at V and 4 bases at J, with 20 bases between the two ends. The CDR3 protein is CASVSRPVKGTEAFF. CDR3 DNA (partial): TGTGCCAGCGTAAGCCGACCCGTGAAGGGCACTGAA.

This clone has ten or more counts. The CDR3 end falls 3 residues outside the read, so it is completed with the germline J gene. The gene calls are TRBV7-9 and TRBJ1-1; D is possibly TRBD1 (5 bases). Germline V gene lookup returns CDR1 SEHNR and CDR2 FQNEAQ (reference sequence). The V and J ends lost 5 bases and 1 base respectively, with 8 bases between them. CDR3 length: 13 amino acids. The DNA read from the CDR3 is TGTGCCAGCAGCACCCAGGGGAACACTGAA. Its translation: CASSTQGNTE. The whole CDR3 sequence reads CASSTQGNTEAFF.

Many counts were recorded for this clone. The DNA ends 3 residues before the CDR3 does, and the rest of the CDR3 is filled in from the germline J gene. The chain recombines TRBV7-2 with TRBJ1-6; no firm D call. The V end was cut by 1 base, the J end by 7 bases, with 8 bases between. The germline V gene encodes CDR1 SGHTA and CDR2 FQGNSA. The CDR3 has 14 residues. The CDR3 is CASSLVSGNSPLHF. The sequenced part of the CDR3 DNA is TGTGCCAGCAGCTTAGTTTCCGGGAATTCACCC. Together with reference TRBV7-2 and TRBJ1-6, the CDR3 gives the full variable domain: GAGVSQSPSNKVTEKGKDVELRCDPISGHTALYWYRQSLGQGLEFLIYFQGNSAPDKSGLPSDRFSAERTGGSVSTLTIQRTQQEDSAVYLCASSLVSGNSPLHFGNGTRLTVT.

In its sample, this clone was seen many times. The read terminates 3 residues ahead of where the CDR3 ends, so the germline J gene completes it. The V and J genes are TRBV14 and TRBJ2-7; no reliable D call. Germline lookup yields CDR1 SGHDN and CDR2 FVKESK. Trimming removed 1 base at V and 0 bases at J, with 10 bases between. The CDR3 loop spans 15 amino acids. CDR3 residues: CASSQGYGPSYEQYF. The DNA read from the CDR3 is TGTGCCAGCAGCCAAGGTTACGGTCCCTCCTACGAG.

This clone has ten or more counts. Sequencing ends 3 residues short of the CDR3 end; the germline J gene provides the rest. The chain combines TRBV2 with TRBJ2-2, with 8 bases that match TRBD1. V gave up 9 bases and J gave up 5 bases; unmatched junction bases: 5. The length of the CDR3 is 13 residues. Germline CDR1 reads SNHLY; CDR2 reads FYNNEI. The sequenced part of the CDR3 DNA is TGTGCCAGTAGACAGGGGCGAACCGGGGAG. It specifies CASRQGRTGE. The CDR3 in its entirety is CASRQGRTGELFF. The complete variable domain, with remaining parts taken from reference TRBV2 and TRBJ2-2, reads EPEVTQTPSHQVTQMGQEVILRCVPISNHLYFYWYRQILGQKVEFLVSFYNNEISEKSEIFDDQFSVERPDGSNFTLKIRSTKLEDSAMYFCASRQGRTGELFFGEGSRLTVL.

In this sample, this clone turned up many times. The read falls 3 residues short of the CDR3 end, and the missing part is taken from the germline J gene. The J gene is TRBJ2-3, the V gene TRBV30; 8 positions match TRBD2. Germline values: CDR1 GTSNPN, CDR2 SVGIG (reference sequence). Trimming at V came to 2 bases and at J to 2 bases, leaving 9 bases not matched to a gene. This CDR3 contains 16 residues. The CDR3: CAWSLGVAGHTDTQYF. The part of the CDR3 DNA that was read is TGTGCCTGGAGTTTGGGGGTAGCGGGGCACACAGATACG.

This clone was seen repeatedly, ten times or more. The observed sequence ends 3 residues before the CDR3 terminus, with the missing tail filled in from the germline J gene. The chain links TRBV7-9 to TRBJ2-7; a weak D match, TRBD1 (6 bases). The CDR3 runs to 12 residues. V lost 1 base and J lost 6, with 7 bases in between. The germline V gene encodes CDR1 SEHNR and CDR2 FQNEAQ (reference sequence). The part of the CDR3 DNA that was read is TGTGCCAGCAGCTTAGAAGGGGGCGAG. The encoded protein is CASSLEGGE. The whole CDR3 protein is CASSLEGGEQYF.

At least ten counts were recorded for this clone. Read sequence stops 3 residues before the CDR3 end, and the germline J gene provides the missing end. This chain connects TRBV12-3 or TRBV12-4 to TRBJ2-3; the match to TRBD1 covers 9 bases. The CDR3 totals 16 residues. Trimming cost V 5 bases and J 4 bases; bases outside gene matches: 10. The CDR3 bases that were read are TGTGCCAGCAGTGATTCCGGGACAGGGTATCCAGATACG. Translated, it gives CASSDSGTGYPDT. The CDR3, in full, reads CASSDSGTGYPDTQYF.

At least ten counts were recorded for this clone. Coverage ceases 3 residues before the CDR3 finishes, and the germline J gene fills in the end. The chain links TRBV2 to TRBJ1-2; a weak D match, TRBD1 (5 bases). Germline lookup yields CDR1 SNHLY and CDR2 FYNNEI. This CDR3 has 14 residues. V dropped 3 bases and J dropped 5 bases, with 13 bases sitting between them. The sequenced part of the CDR3 DNA is TGTGCCAGCAGTGACGTATCTGGGGGGTATGGC. This codes for CASSDVSGGYG. The CDR3 as a whole reads CASSDVSGGYGYTF.

As to this clone: The read halts 3 residues ahead of the CDR3 end, with the missing end drawn from the germline J gene. The V and J genes are TRBV7-9 and TRBJ2-4; 10 positions agree with TRBD1. The germline V gene has CDR1 SEHNR and CDR2 FQNEAQ (reference sequence). The CDR3 has 13 residues. The CDR3 protein is CASRLGQGSGQYF. The part of the CDR3 DNA that was read is TGTGCCAGCAGACTGGGACAGGGGAGCGGT.

This clone was seen ten or more times. The read terminates 3 residues ahead of where the CDR3 ends, so the germline J gene completes it. The V call is TRBV7-3, the J call TRBJ2-1, with TRBD2 matching 10 bases. With V trimmed by 2 bases and J by 6 bases, 1 base remained unmatched. Germline CDR1 and CDR2: SGHTA and FQGTGA. The CDR3 loop spans 14 amino acids. The CDR3 sequence: CASSLGTSVNEQFF. CDR3 DNA (partial): TGTGCCAGCAGCTTAGGGACTAGCGTCAATGAG.

In this sample, this clone turned up many times. Coverage ceases 3 residues before the CDR3 finishes, and the germline J gene fills in the end. The chain carries TRBV6-2 or TRBV6-3 and TRBJ1-1, with 9 bases identical to TRBD1. Losses at the gene ends were 4 bases for V and 0 bases for J; bases not matched to a gene: 6. The CDR3 is 16 residues long. In germline, CDR1 is MNHEY, CDR2 SVGEGT. The CDR3 is CASSSGQGRMNTEAFF. The part of the CDR3 DNA that was read is TGTGCCAGCAGTTCGGGACAGGGACGCATGAACACTGAA.

This clone showed up many times. The DNA ends 3 residues before the CDR3 does, and the rest of the CDR3 is filled in from the germline J gene. V and J are TRBV4-2 and TRBJ2-7; D might be TRBD1 (6 bases). The CDR3 sequence is 14 residues long. In germline, CDR1 is LGHNA, CDR2 YNFKEQ. V lost 1 base, J lost 3 bases, and 10 bases lay in between. The CDR3 here is CASSQAGHLYEQYF. The CDR3 bases that were read are TGTGCCAGCAGCCAAGCGGGACACCTCTACGAG.

This clone was seen ten or more times. From the germline J gene comes the end of the CDR3, since the read stops 3 residues before it. The V gene is TRBV29-1, the J gene TRBJ2-7, with TRBD2 matching over 7 bases. This CDR3 is built from 13 residues. J gave up 3 bases and V 6 bases, and 8 bases lay outside the gene matches. The germline V gene encodes CDR1 SQVTM and CDR2 ANQGSEA. CDR3 loop: CSVGLAESYEQYF. The sequenced CDR3 bases are TGCAGCGTGGGGCTAGCGGAGAGCTACGAG.

This clone has a count of ten or more. The CDR3 is cut off 3 residues early in the read; its end comes from the germline J gene. The V gene is TRBV5-1, the J gene TRBJ2-5, with D possibly TRBD1 on 5 matching bases. Between the trimmed V and J ends, which lost 4 bases and 4 bases, there was a span of 17 bases. The CDR3 spans 15 residues. CDR1 is SGHRS and CDR2 is YFSETQ in the germline V gene. The sequenced part of the CDR3 DNA is TGCGCCAGCAGCACTGACAGCGCCCCAAGAGAGACC. Its protein product is CASSTDSAPRET. In full, the CDR3 reads CASSTDSAPRETQYF.

Partial CDR3 DNA: TGTGCCTGGAGTGTCCGTGGGCAGGGTGATACTGAA. Protein product: CAWSVRGQGDTE. The whole CDR3 sequence reads CAWSVRGQGDTEAFF. The genes are TRBV30 and TRBJ1-1, with D possibly matching TRBD1 (5 bases). Sequencing ends 3 residues short of the CDR3 end; the germline J gene provides the rest. Per germline, CDR1 GTSNPN and CDR2 SVGIG (reference sequence). The CDR3 sequence is 15 residues long. The V gene lost 0 bases and the J gene lost 5 bases, with 16 bases spanning the gap.

There are many counts of this clone. The read ends 3 residues early relative to the CDR3; the germline J gene fills the gap. V usage is TRBV20-1 and J usage is TRBJ2-7, with D possibly being TRBD2 (5 bases). V was shortened by 3 bases and J by 5 bases, with 14 bases between the two germline ends. CDR3 length: 13 residues. Germline V CDR1 and CDR2: DFQATT, SNEGSKA (reference sequence). The CDR3 here is CSASEMAGHEQYF. CDR3 bases read: TGCAGTGCTAGTGAAATGGCGGGCCACGAG.

This clone was counted many times. The part of the CDR3 DNA that was read is TGCAGCGTTGAAGGCAGGGCGGCACTGGACTATGGC. Translating it yields CSVEGRAALDYG. Given in full, the CDR3 is CSVEGRAALDYGYTF. The gene calls are TRBV29-1 and TRBJ1-2, with D possibly TRBD1 on 5 matching bases. The CDR3 end falls 3 residues outside the read, so it is completed with the germline J gene. Trimming stripped 1 base from V and 3 bases from J, with 15 bases between. The CDR3 is made up of 15 amino acids. Germline V gene lookup returns CDR1 SQVTM and CDR2 ANQGSEA. Variable domain in full (rest from reference TRBV29-1 and TRBJ1-2): SAVISQKPSRDICQRGTSLTIQCQVDSQVTMMFWYRQQPGQSLTLIATANQGSEATYESGFVIDKFPISRPNLTFSTLTVSNMSPEDSSIYLCSVEGRAALDYGYTFGSGTRLTVV.

This clone was counted many times. The CDR3 goes on 3 residues after the read ends, and that part is filled in from the germline J gene. V gene TRBV7-2 combines with J gene TRBJ2-5, with 10 bases that match TRBD2. The V gene's germline CDR1 is SGHTA and CDR2 FQGNSA. The CDR3 runs 15 residues. The V and J ends lost 2 bases and 6 bases, in that order; junction bases with no gene match: 6. CDR3 DNA, as far as it was read: TGTGCCAGCAGCTTATACCTAGCGGGAGTCAAGACC. Residues: CASSLYLAGVKT. The CDR3, in full, reads CASSLYLAGVKTQYF.